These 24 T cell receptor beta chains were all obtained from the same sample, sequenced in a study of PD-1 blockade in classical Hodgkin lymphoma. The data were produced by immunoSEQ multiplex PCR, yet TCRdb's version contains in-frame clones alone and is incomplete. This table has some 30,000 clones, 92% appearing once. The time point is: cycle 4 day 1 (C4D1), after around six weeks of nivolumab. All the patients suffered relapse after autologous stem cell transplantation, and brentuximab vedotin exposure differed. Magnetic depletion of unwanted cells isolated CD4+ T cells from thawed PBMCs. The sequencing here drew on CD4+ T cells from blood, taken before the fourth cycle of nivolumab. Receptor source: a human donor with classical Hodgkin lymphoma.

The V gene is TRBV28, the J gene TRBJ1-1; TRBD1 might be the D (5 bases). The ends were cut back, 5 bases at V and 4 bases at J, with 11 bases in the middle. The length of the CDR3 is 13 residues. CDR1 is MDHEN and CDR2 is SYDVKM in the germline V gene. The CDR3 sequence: CASSLGGSTEAFF. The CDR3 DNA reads TGTGCCAGCAGTCTGGGGGGAAGCACTGAAGCTTTCTTT. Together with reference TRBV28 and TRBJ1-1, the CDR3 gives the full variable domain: DVKVTQSSRYLVKRTGEKVFLECVQDMDHENMFWYRQDPGLGLRLIYFSYDVKMKEKGDIPEGYSVSREKKERFSLILESASTNQTSMYLCASSLGGSTEAFFGQGTRLTVV.

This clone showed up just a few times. The CDR3 loop reads CASSSGGIGQPQHF. CDR3 nucleotides: TGTGCCAGCAGTTCCGGGGGAATTGGCCAGCCCCAGCATTTT. The V call is TRBV27, the J call TRBJ1-5; a weak D match, TRBD1 (5 bases). The CDR3 is made up of 14 amino acids. Deletions cut 4 bases from V and 7 bases from J, with 14 bases between. Germline-derived CDR1 and CDR2 are MNHEY and SMNVEV (reference sequence).

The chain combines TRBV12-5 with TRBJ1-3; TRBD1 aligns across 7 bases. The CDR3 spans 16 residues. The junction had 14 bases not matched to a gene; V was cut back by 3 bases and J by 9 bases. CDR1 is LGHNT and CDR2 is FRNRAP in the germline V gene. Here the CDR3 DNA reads TGTGCTAGTGGTTTTTCTCAGGGGGGAGGCAGTAGCACCATATATTTT. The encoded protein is CASGFSQGGGSSTIYF.

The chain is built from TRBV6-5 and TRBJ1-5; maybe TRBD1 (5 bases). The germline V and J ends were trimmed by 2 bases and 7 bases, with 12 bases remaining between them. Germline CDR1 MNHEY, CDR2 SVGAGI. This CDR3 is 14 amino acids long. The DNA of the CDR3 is TGTGCCAGCAGTTACCGGGGCCCGTCGCAGCCCCAGCATTTT. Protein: CASSYRGPSQPQHF.

The DNA of the CDR3 is TGTGCCAGCAGTTTAATCGGGCGGGAAGAGACCCAGTACTTC. As protein: CASSLIGREETQYF. The chain recombines TRBV28 with TRBJ2-5, with TRBD2 as a possible D gene (5 bases). Per germline, CDR1 MDHEN and CDR2 SYDVKM. The CDR3 runs 14 residues. Trimming took off 2 bases at V and 3 bases at J, with 10 bases between the two ends.

CDR3 nucleotides: TGCAGCGCCCCGGAGGTAGCGAACACTGAAGCTTTCTTT. Residues: CSAPEVANTEAFF. This chain uses TRBV29-1 with TRBJ1-1; D is unresolved. V shed 7 bases and J shed 1 base, with 13 bases lying between them. CDR3 length equals 13 residues. Germline lookup yields CDR1 SQVTM and CDR2 ANQGSEA.

The CDR3 region has the DNA TGTGCCAGCAGCTTAGGCCTCGGGGGCCTCGGGGAGCAGTACTTC. It translates to CASSLGLGGLGEQYF. The genes are TRBV7-3 and TRBJ2-7; D could derive from TRBD1 or TRBD2 (6 bases each). V lost 2 bases to trimming and J lost 7 bases, with 18 bases between them. The length of the CDR3 is 15 residues. Germline CDR1 SGHTA, CDR2 FQGTGA.

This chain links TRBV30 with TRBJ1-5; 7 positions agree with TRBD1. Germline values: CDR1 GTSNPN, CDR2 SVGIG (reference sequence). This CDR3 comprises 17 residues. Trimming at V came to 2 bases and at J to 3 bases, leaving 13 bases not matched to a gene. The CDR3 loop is CAWSRSRLRGPNQPQHF. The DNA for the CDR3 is TGTGCCTGGAGTAGGAGTCGCTTGAGGGGGCCCAATCAGCCCCAGCATTTT. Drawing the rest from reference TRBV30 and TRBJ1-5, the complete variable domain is SQTIHQWPATLVQPVGSPLSLECTVEGTSNPNLYWYRQAAGRGLQLLFYSVGIGQISSEVPQNLSASRPQDRQFILSSKKLLLSDSGFYLCAWSRSRLRGPNQPQHFGDGTRLSIL.

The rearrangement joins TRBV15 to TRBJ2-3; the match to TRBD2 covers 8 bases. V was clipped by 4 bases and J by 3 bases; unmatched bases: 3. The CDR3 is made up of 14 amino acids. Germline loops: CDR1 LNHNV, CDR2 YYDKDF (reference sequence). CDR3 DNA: TGTGCCACCAGCAACCGACTAGCGACAGATACGCAGTATTTT. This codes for CATSNRLATDTQYF.

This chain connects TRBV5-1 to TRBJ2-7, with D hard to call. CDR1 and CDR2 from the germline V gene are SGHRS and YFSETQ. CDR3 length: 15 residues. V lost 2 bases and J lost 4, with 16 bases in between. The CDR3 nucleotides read TGCGCCAGCAGCTTCGAACAGCCCCTACATTACGAGCAGTACTTC. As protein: CASSFEQPLHYEQYF.

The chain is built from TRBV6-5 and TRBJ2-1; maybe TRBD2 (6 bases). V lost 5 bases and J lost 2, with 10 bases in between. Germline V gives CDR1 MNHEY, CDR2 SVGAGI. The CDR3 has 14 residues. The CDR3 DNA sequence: TGTGCCAGCAGTAGTAGCGGAGCCTACAATGAGCAGTTCTTC. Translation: CASSSSGAYNEQFF.

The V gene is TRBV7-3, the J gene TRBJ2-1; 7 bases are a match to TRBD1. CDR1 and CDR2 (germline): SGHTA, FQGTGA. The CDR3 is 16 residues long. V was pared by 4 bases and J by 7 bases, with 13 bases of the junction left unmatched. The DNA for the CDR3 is TGTGCCAGCAGCTCATTGACAGGGAGCATTGTTAATGAGCAGTTCTTC. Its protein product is CASSSLTGSIVNEQFF.

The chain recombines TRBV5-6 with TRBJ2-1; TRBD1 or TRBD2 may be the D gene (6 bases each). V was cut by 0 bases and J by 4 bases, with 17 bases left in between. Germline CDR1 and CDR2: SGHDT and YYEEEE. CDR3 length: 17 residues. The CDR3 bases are TGTGCCAGCAGCTTGGCCAAGGGGGGCCGGGTATACAATGAGCAGTTCTTC. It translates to CASSLAKGGRVYNEQFF.

CDR3 protein: CASSSRTGSYEQYF. CDR3 nucleotides: TGTGCCAGCAGCTCCCGGACAGGGAGCTACGAGCAGTACTTC. The chain links TRBV7-2 to TRBJ2-7; 8 nucleotides agree with TRBD1. This CDR3 has 14 residues. Per germline, CDR1 SGHTA and CDR2 FQGNSA. Trimming cost V 4 bases and J 3 bases; bases outside gene matches: 5.

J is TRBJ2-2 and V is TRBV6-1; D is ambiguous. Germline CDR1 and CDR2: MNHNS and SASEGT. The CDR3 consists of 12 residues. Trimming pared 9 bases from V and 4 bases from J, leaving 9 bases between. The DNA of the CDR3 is TGTGCCAGTTTAGTCTTCACCGGGGAGCTGTTTTTT. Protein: CASLVFTGELFF.

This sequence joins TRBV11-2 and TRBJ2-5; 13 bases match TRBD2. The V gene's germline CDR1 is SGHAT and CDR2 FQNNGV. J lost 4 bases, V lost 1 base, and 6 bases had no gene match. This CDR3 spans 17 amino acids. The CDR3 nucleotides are TGTGCCAGCAGCTTAGCCCGGACTAGCGGGAGTTTAGAGACCCAGTACTTC. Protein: CASSLARTSGSLETQYF.

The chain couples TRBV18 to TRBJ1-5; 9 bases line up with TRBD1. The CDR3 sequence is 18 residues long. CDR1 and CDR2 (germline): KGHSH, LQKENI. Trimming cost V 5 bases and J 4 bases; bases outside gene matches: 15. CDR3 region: CASSSGGLTGGSNQPQHF. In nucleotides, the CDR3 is TGTGCCAGCTCATCGGGTGGGCTGACAGGGGGTAGTAATCAGCCCCAGCATTTT.

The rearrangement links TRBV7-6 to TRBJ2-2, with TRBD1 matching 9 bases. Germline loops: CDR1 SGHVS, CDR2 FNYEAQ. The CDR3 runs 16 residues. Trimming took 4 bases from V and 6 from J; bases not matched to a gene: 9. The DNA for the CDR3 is TGTGCCAGCAGCTATGGACAGGGGTTATATCCCGGGGAGCTGTTTTTT. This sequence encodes CASSYGQGLYPGELFF.

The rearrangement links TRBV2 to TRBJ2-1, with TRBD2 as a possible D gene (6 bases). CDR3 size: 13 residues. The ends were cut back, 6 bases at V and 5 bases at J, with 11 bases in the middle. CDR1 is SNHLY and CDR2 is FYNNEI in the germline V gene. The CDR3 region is CASRRLVNNEQFF. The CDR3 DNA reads TGTGCCAGCAGAAGACTAGTTAACAATGAGCAGTTCTTC. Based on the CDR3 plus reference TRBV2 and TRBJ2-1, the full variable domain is EPEVTQTPSHQVTQMGQEVILRCVPISNHLYFYWYRQILGQKVEFLVSFYNNEISEKSEIFDDQFSVERPDGSNFTLKIRSTKLEDSAMYFCASRRLVNNEQFFGPGTRLTVL.

This CDR3 is CASSLEWSETQYF. CDR3 in DNA: TGTGCCAGCAGCTTAGAGTGGTCAGAGACCCAGTACTTC. The rearrangement joins TRBV7-9 to TRBJ2-5; D call uncertain. The germline gives CDR1 SEHNR, CDR2 FQNEAQ (reference sequence). Trimming removed 1 base from V and 4 bases from J, with 7 bases in between. CDR3 length equals 13 residues.

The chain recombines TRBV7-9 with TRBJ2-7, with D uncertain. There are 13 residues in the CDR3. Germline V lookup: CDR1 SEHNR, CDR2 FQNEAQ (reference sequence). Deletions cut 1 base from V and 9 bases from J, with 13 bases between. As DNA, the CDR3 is TGTGCCAGCAGCTTAGATTACCTATCTGGGCAGTACTTC. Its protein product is CASSLDYLSGQYF.

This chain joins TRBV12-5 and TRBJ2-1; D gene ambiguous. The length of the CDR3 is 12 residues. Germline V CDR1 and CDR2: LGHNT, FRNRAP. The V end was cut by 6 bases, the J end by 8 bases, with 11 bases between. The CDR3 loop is CASGPGLDEQFF. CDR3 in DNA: TGTGCTAGTGGCCCCGGATTAGATGAGCAGTTCTTC.

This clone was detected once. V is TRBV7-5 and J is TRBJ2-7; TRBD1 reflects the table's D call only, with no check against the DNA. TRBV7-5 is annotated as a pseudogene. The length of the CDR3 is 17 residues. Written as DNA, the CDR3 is TGTGTCAGAAGCTTAAGGGACAGTTTATTCCTGGTGGACGAGCAGTACTTC. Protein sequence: CVRSLRDSLFLVDEQYF.

CDR3 loop: CASSFDPKGTHLGRTYEQYF. The DNA of the CDR3 is TGTGCCAGCAGTTTTGATCCCAAAGGGACACACCTTGGACGGACCTACGAGCAGTACTTC. The chain has TRBV28 and TRBJ2-7, with D perhaps matching TRBD1 (6 bases). Trimming shortened V by 3 bases and J by 2 bases, and 29 bases separated the two germline ends. Germline V gene data show CDR1 as MDHEN and CDR2 as SYDVKM. This CDR3 spans 20 amino acids.